Described below is a single T cell receptor (beta chain) sequence and its context. No ophthalmopathy progression within 18 months constituted stable Graves' hyperthyroidism. This record comes from a study of T cells in Graves' hyperthyroidism and ophthalmopathy. Researchers amplified the TCR beta CDR3 regions from RNA transcripts. The TCR CDR3 first-round RT-PCR relied on the HTBI primer set. Using its own MiXCR run on the multiplex PCR reads, TCRdb lists one record per CDR3 protein. The repertoire holds about 590,000 distinct CDR3 sequences, with around 16% as singletons. The source of this sequence is a young woman with Graves' hyperthyroidism. The sample consisted of blood.

In DNA form, the CDR3 reads TGTGCCAGTAGTAAGGGGGCGAGACAGCCCCAGCATTTT. Translation gives CASSKGARQPQHF. The chain joins TRBV19 to TRBJ1-5; 7 nucleotides align to TRBD1. The CDR3 sequence is 13 residues long. Trimming took 4 bases from V and 7 from J; bases not matched to a gene: 4. CDR1 is LNHDA and CDR2 is SQIVND in the germline V gene (reference sequence).